What follows is one TCR beta chain and its context. TCRdb keeps only in-frame clones here, not all; method: immunoSEQ multiplex PCR. Found here are about 230,000 clones, around 80% of them singletons; the top ten hold around 30%. This entry comes from a study of blood T cell repertoires in COVID-19. J gave up 0 bases and V 2 bases, and 6 bases lay outside the gene matches. From germline, CDR1 is KGHSH and CDR2 LQKENI. This CDR3 region has 17 residues. This TCR derives from a man aged 40-50 years with acute or convalescent COVID-19. This chain connects TRBV18 to TRBJ2-2, with 7 bases identical to TRBD1. The sample comprised peripheral blood. The CDR3 coding sequence is TGTGCCAGCTCACCAACGGGACAGAGCGCGAACACCGGGGAGCTGTTTTTT. This codes for CASSPTGQSANTGELFF.